Reported below is one T cell receptor beta chain. Its antigen is not yet known. No base quality values were provided; no much bigger clone lies one nucleotide off. This sample's treatment or condition label indicates: in vitro stimulation with specific CMV peptide epitopes to enrich CMV-specific T cells. The run used an Illumina HiSeq 1500. The public reads were reprocessed in TCRdb via fastp at Q25 and MiXCR, keeping in-frame beta chains. Each CDR3 protein gets just one entry, which takes the most common genes and DNA from the rows behind it. This sample lists more than 75,000 distinct CDR3 sequences; roughly 29% were detected once. Together, the top ten hold 65% to 75% of the sample. This record belongs to a study of T cell repertoires in cytomegalovirus infection (dated by TCRdb to the late 2010s). In terms of the full investigation: Peptide stimulations targeted recently identified HLA-C-restricted CMV epitopes, whose presentation resists viral immunomodulation, together with well-studied HLA-B-restricted epitopes. Donor HLA type was relevant to the analysis, because carriage of CMV infection together with the matching HLA type was indicated by public TCR beta signatures. On the study overall, not on this receptor specifically: The ex vivo response was dominated by HLA-C-restricted CMV-specific TCR beta clonotypes, which also provided the single most frequent clonotype in two of eight donors. In both this cohort and an independent roughly 350-donor cohort, the cumulative frequency of public TCR beta family members distinguished carriers of CMV infection plus the relevant HLA type.

Trimming accounts for 5 bases at V and 5 bases at J, while the number of junction bases matched to no gene is 5. For CDR1 and CDR2, the germline V gene lists MNHEY and SVGAGI. From the cysteine up to the phenylalanine, the CDR3 has a length of 15 residues. CDR3 DNA is the only sequence kept; it has 45 bases, read in frame from the first base. The chain uses TRBV6-5 and TRBJ2-3; 12 bases in between match TRBD2. The material was CD8+ T cells from cultured PBMCs, obtained from culture after CMV antigen stimulation. This clonotype was obtained from a human donor in good health (CMV status not recorded). Some clones in this sample may be carry-over from other donors' samples. The nucleotide sequence reads as follows: TGTGCCAGCAGTGAACTAGCGGGGGGAGAAGATACGCAGTATTTT. This codes for CASSELAGGEDTQYF.